What follows is one T cell receptor (beta chain) and its context. There are 14 residues in the CDR3. Between the trimmed V and J ends, which lost 6 bases and 5 bases, there was a span of 16 bases. CDR1 and CDR2 from the germline V gene are MDHEN and SYDVKM. The entry originates in a study of blood T cell repertoires in COVID-19. Turning to the study itself: PBMCs, B-cell-depleted T cells, or T cells were the source of the cDNA or gDNA that made up the material.

Original handling: Reference gene primer amplification gave nucleated cell count estimates. Clones were sequenced by immunoSEQ multiplex PCR, and TCRdb holds only the in-frame ones, with some missing. The D gene and trimming were derived from the DNA, and the V and J assignments and clone size from that table. The repertoire holds 100,000 to 150,000 clones, about four fifths seen once, with approximately 35% in the top ten. Sequencing was performed on peripheral blood. This sequence joins TRBV28 and TRBJ2-5; the D gene is possibly TRBD1 (6 bases). The clonotype comes from a man aged 35-49 years with active or convalescent COVID-19. CDR3 in amino acids: CASRVRGIVETQYF. The CDR3 DNA is TGTGCCAGCAGGGTCAGGGGTATCGTGGAGACCCAGTACTTC.